Sequencing of this T cell receptor (beta chain) was carried out in a study of T-cell memory formation after mild COVID-19. Study results and limitations: Mainly in CM and EM were contracting CD4+ clones; CD8+ were in EMRA. Whether second-wave clones peaking at day 37 were SARS-CoV-2 specific went unconfirmed. Some responding clones appeared in pre-infection memory, suggesting cross-reactive memory joined.

Germline V gene data show CDR1 as MNHEY and CDR2 as SMNVEV (reference sequence). V was clipped by 1 base and J by 3 bases, with 9 bases between them. The CDR3 is 14 residues long. TCRdb re-called the 5' RACE reads with MiXCR, one entry per CDR3 protein. This table holds some 160,000 distinct CDR3 sequences, 10% to 15% found once. Points on this clonotype: The antigen is unknown.

Sequencing was performed on PBMCs or a T cell subset sorted from them (not recorded which). This clonotype was obtained from a man aged 18 to 29 who had mild COVID-19 (a few samples of this study predate the infection). Cell type and time point are not known. V usage is TRBV27 and J usage is TRBJ1-1; D gene uncertain. The CDR3 spells CASSLYTRDTEAFF. CDR3 nucleotides: TGTGCCAGCAGTTTATATACGAGAGACACTGAAGCTTTCTTT.